Below are 21 T cell receptor beta chains sequenced from a single sample in a study of T cell changes during pregnancy in multiple sclerosis. Sequencing used immunoSEQ multiplex PCR; TCRdb keeps in-frame clones, though not all of them. The table includes approximately 20,000 clones, under 90% detected once. Here the sequenced sample was CD8+ T cells from peripheral blood mononuclear cells, taken before pregnancy. These receptors all come from a female donor with multiple sclerosis, enrolled in a pregnancy study.

The chain links TRBV19 to TRBJ2-1; TRBD1 might be the D (5 bases). V was clipped by 5 bases and J by 10 bases, with 9 bases between them. Per germline, CDR1 LNHDA and CDR2 SQIVND (reference sequence). This CDR3 contains 11 residues. This CDR3 is CASSSGLEQFF. The DNA of the CDR3 is TGTGCCAGTAGTTCAGGGTTAGAGCAGTTCTTC.

The rearrangement uses TRBV28 and TRBJ2-7, with 12 bases lining up with TRBD2. V gave up 3 bases and J gave up 5 bases; unmatched junction bases: 11. The length of the CDR3 is 17 residues. The V gene's germline CDR1 is MDHEN and CDR2 SYDVKM. The CDR3 spells CASSLRLAGGANDEQYF. For the CDR3, the DNA is TGTGCCAGCAGTTTGCGGCTAGCGGGAGGGGCGAACGACGAGCAGTACTTC.

The chain recombines TRBV29-1 with TRBJ1-1; the D is unclear. The V gene's germline CDR1 is SQVTM and CDR2 ANQGSEA. CDR3 length equals 11 residues. V lost 0 bases to trimming and J lost 7 bases, with 6 bases between them. The CDR3 region is CSVEDRYEAFF. The CDR3 bases are TGCAGCGTTGAAGATCGTTATGAAGCTTTCTTT.

The sample holds one count of this clone. The V gene is TRBV5-1, the J gene TRBJ2-2, with D tentatively TRBD1 (6 bases). V lost 7 bases to trimming and J lost 4 bases, with 14 bases between them. The V gene's germline CDR1 is SGHRS and CDR2 YFSETQ. There are 14 residues in the CDR3. The CDR3 protein is CASGYRVTTGELFF. The CDR3 region has the DNA TGCGCCAGCGGATACAGGGTTACCACCGGGGAGCTGTTTTTT.

As DNA, the CDR3 is TGTGCCAGCAGCTCGGGACTTATGGGGAATCAGCCCCAGCATTTT. Its translation is CASSSGLMGNQPQHF. The rearrangement links TRBV5-5 to TRBJ1-5; D is possibly TRBD1 (5 bases). The germline V gene encodes CDR1 SGHKS and CDR2 YYEKEE (reference sequence). V was shortened by 3 bases and J by 4 bases, with 14 bases between the two germline ends. The CDR3 covers 15 residues.

J is TRBJ2-7 and V is TRBV4-2; TRBD1 might be the D (5 bases). The germline V gene encodes CDR1 LGHNA and CDR2 YNFKEQ. V was trimmed by 4 bases and J by 6 bases, leaving 22 bases between them. The CDR3 length is 16 residues. CDR3 coding DNA: TGTGCCAGCAGCCCCAAGGGGATTAAACACCAGGGCGAGCAGTACTTC. It specifies CASSPKGIKHQGEQYF.

This chain joins TRBV4-3 and TRBJ2-2; TRBD2 aligns across 9 bases. After removal of 3 bases from V and 5 bases from J, the junction contained 10 bases not matched to a gene. The germline V gene has CDR1 LGHNA and CDR2 YSLEER. This CDR3 is built from 17 residues. CDR3 sequence reads: CASSHEGVAGGTGELFF. The CDR3 DNA follows: TGCGCCAGCAGCCATGAGGGGGTGGCGGGGGGGACCGGGGAGCTGTTTTTT.

The chain uses TRBV10-2 and TRBJ2-7; a weak D match, TRBD2 (5 bases). The ends were cut back, 2 bases at V and 2 bases at J, with 16 bases in the middle. Germline V gene data show CDR1 as WSHSY and CDR2 as SAAADI. The CDR3 length is 16 residues. The CDR3 DNA follows: TGCGCCAGCAGTGAGCTCATTCCTAGCCTTGCCTACGAGCAGTACTTC. This encodes CASSELIPSLAYEQYF.

The rearrangement uses TRBV5-1 and TRBJ1-2; perhaps TRBD1 as D (6 bases). This CDR3 region has 16 residues. The V and J ends lost 3 bases and 4 bases respectively, with 19 bases between them. Germline CDR1 is SGHRS and CDR2 is YFSETQ. CDR3: CASSSISLLGGYGYTF. The CDR3 DNA reads TGCGCCAGCAGCTCGATTTCCCTGCTAGGGGGCTATGGCTACACCTTC.

This sequence joins TRBV5-6 and TRBJ2-7; no clear D gene. Trimming pared 4 bases from V and 3 bases from J, leaving 11 bases between. The CDR3 contains 13 residues. From germline, CDR1 is SGHDT and CDR2 YYEEEE. CDR3 DNA: TGTGCCAGCAGCGGGCCCGGTAACTACGAGCAGTACTTC. It specifies CASSGPGNYEQYF.

This chain joins TRBV27 and TRBJ2-7, with 10 bases identical to TRBD2. The V gene end was trimmed by 6 bases and the J gene end by 4 bases; junction bases not matched to a gene: 6. The CDR3 length is 14 residues. The germline CDR1 and CDR2 sequences are MNHEY and SMNVEV (reference sequence). The CDR3: CASSISGRAYEQYF. Here the CDR3 DNA reads TGTGCCAGCAGCATAAGCGGGAGGGCTTACGAGCAGTACTTC.

The rearrangement joins TRBV2 to TRBJ2-1; 8 positions match TRBD2. The ends lost 5 bases at V and 4 bases at J; junction bases unmatched: 7. The germline V gene encodes CDR1 SNHLY and CDR2 FYNNEI. The CDR3 runs 15 residues. This chain's CDR3 is CASSSTSGLYNEQFF. Written as DNA, the CDR3 is TGTGCCAGCAGTTCTACTAGCGGTCTGTACAATGAGCAGTTCTTC.

The chain has TRBV5-6 and TRBJ2-1; D gene unclear. Trimming shortened V by 0 bases and J by 4 bases, and 5 bases separated the two germline ends. Germline CDR1 and CDR2: SGHDT and YYEEEE. This CDR3 is built from 13 residues. CDR3 residues: CASSLARYNEQFF. DNA for the CDR3: TGTGCCAGCAGCTTGGCTAGGTACAATGAGCAGTTCTTC.

The chain is built from TRBV30 and TRBJ2-2; TRBD1 matches 8 bases. The length of the CDR3 is 15 residues. The junction had 6 bases not matched to a gene; V was cut back by 3 bases and J by 3 bases. Germline values: CDR1 GTSNPN, CDR2 SVGIG (reference sequence). This CDR3 is CAWRGDRRDTGELFF. The CDR3 region has the DNA TGTGCCTGGAGGGGGGACAGGCGGGACACCGGGGAGCTGTTTTTT. The whole variable domain, filled in from reference TRBV30 and TRBJ2-2, reads SQTIHQWPATLVQPVGSPLSLECTVEGTSNPNLYWYRQAAGRGLQLLFYSVGIGQISSEVPQNLSASRPQDRQFILSSKKLLLSDSGFYLCAWRGDRRDTGELFFGEGSRLTVL.

The chain recombines TRBV4-2 with TRBJ2-1, with 13 bases fitting TRBD2. V was pared by 2 bases and J by 2 bases, with 6 bases of the junction left unmatched. Germline-derived CDR1 and CDR2 are LGHNA and YNFKEQ. The CDR3 runs 18 residues. CDR3 sequence reads: CASSQSETSGRPYNEQFF. In nucleotides, the CDR3 is TGTGCCAGCAGCCAAAGCGAGACTAGCGGGAGGCCCTACAATGAGCAGTTCTTC.

The V call is TRBV5-1, the J call TRBJ2-7; TRBD2 might be the D (6 bases). V lost 2 bases to trimming and J lost 4 bases, with 19 bases between them. In germline, CDR1 is SGHRS, CDR2 YFSETQ. The CDR3 totals 16 residues. The chain's CDR3 is CASSFSVGGFLYEQYF. CDR3 in DNA: TGCGCCAGCAGCTTCTCGGTTGGAGGGTTCCTATACGAGCAGTACTTC.

The genes are TRBV9 and TRBJ2-5; 8 bases match TRBD2. V lost 0 bases, J lost 5 bases, and 18 bases stayed unmatched. Germline CDR1 and CDR2: SGDLS and YYNGEE. This CDR3 comprises 19 residues. This CDR3 is CASSVGGCCREGLGETQYF. CDR3 in DNA: TGTGCCAGCAGCGTAGGAGGCTGCTGCCGGGAGGGCCTCGGGGAGACCCAGTACTTC.

V is TRBV6-6 and J is TRBJ2-1; possible D gene TRBD1, 6 bases. The CDR3 sequence is 14 residues long. Trimming pared 2 bases from V and 12 bases from J, leaving 17 bases between. Germline values: CDR1 MNHNY, CDR2 SVGAGI (reference sequence). The CDR3 DNA reads TGTGCCAGCAGTTACCGGGATAGGGGGACGGCGCAGTTCTTC. The encoded protein is CASSYRDRGTAQFF.

The V call is TRBV5-1, the J call TRBJ2-1; D is perhaps TRBD2 (7 bases). Trimming removed 1 base at V and 9 bases at J, with 14 bases between. Germline V gene data show CDR1 as SGHRS and CDR2 as YFSETQ. The CDR3 loop spans 14 amino acids. The CDR3 loop is CASSLRGGMSEQFF. The DNA for the CDR3 is TGCGCCAGCAGCTTGAGGGGGGGAATGAGTGAGCAGTTCTTC.

The chain links TRBV4-2 to TRBJ2-4; a possible D gene is TRBD2 (6 bases). The CDR3 runs to 15 residues. The V and J ends lost 0 bases and 6 bases respectively, with 12 bases between them. CDR1 and CDR2 (germline): LGHNA, YNFKEQ. CDR3 sequence: CASSQDGAGINIQYF. The CDR3 nucleotides read TGTGCCAGCAGCCAAGATGGCGCGGGGATAAACATTCAGTACTTC.

V and J are TRBV4-3 and TRBJ2-1; D perhaps matches TRBD2 (5 bases). The CDR3 spans 14 residues. Between the trimmed V and J ends, which lost 1 base and 5 bases, there was a span of 9 bases. Looked up from germline, CDR1 is LGHNA and CDR2 is YSLEER. In DNA, the CDR3 is TGCGCCAGCAGCCAAGCAAGAGGGAACAATGAGCAGTTCTTC. It specifies CASSQARGNNEQFF.